The present entry profiles one T cell receptor beta chain with its context. Its antigen is currently not known. No much larger clone exists at a distance of one base, and base qualities are not known. The CDR3 starts with the cysteine, ends with the phenylalanine, and has 13 residues. Of all the DNA, just the CDR3 is kept, 39 bases in frame from base 1. The junction carries 4 bases between V and J, which are trimmed by 2 bases and 0 bases respectively. CDR1 is given as SEHNR and CDR2 as FQNEAQ, both from the germline V gene (reference sequence). The library was produced with PCR. At the Johns Hopkins FTIC core, DNA from the cultured CD4+ T cells underwent TCR sequencing with the Oncomine TCR Beta short-read assay. The QIAamp micro DNA kit was used to extract genomic DNA from the cultured CD4+ T cells. Oncomine TCR Beta libraries from cultured CD4+ T cells were pooled with unique dual indexes and sequenced on an Illumina iSeq 100. The original pipeline was this. Non-productive sequences were removed, and CDR3s that did not start with C, did not end with F or W, or were shorter than 7 amino acids were discarded. The MANAFEST web application identified antigen-specific clonotypes by comparing peptide-stimulated wells against reference wells and other culture wells. For a clone to be called positive, the clone needed an FDR below 0.05, an odds ratio above 5, and a productive frequency above 0.1% in at least two of three replicate wells. A clonotype counted as cross-reactive if it showed significant expansion both in the SARS-CoV-2 spike wells and in at least one common cold coronavirus spike condition. CDR3 homology was assessed with Levenshtein distances (stringdist) and unrooted phylogenetic trees (ape) in R version 3.6.1. TCRdb ran its own pipeline on the public reads, namely fastp trimming at Q25 and MiXCR clone calling, and kept in-frame beta chains. Identical CDR3 proteins give one entry, which carries the most common genes and DNA. Here the V and J calls rest on TCRdb's processing, not on the authors' analysis. A total of 5,000 or so distinct CDR3 sequences appear in this sample, 25% to 30% of them only once. The ten largest clones add up to 30% to 40% of the sample.

This specimen's treatment or condition label, per the study, means: roughly 10-day PBMC culture with coronavirus spike peptide pools or control peptides (ViraFEST assay). CD4+ T cells from unexposed donors were collected before the COVID-19 pandemic (2011-2018). To expand antigen-specific T cells with peptide pools and then pick out the expanded clonotypes through TCR sequencing, the study relied on the ViraFEST assay. Fewer than 2.5 million PBMCs per well were cultured in IMDM with approximately 5% human AB serum and 9 to 10 IU/ml IL-2, plus 10 ug/ml peptide pools. On days 3 and 7, half of the culture medium was replaced with fresh IL-2-containing medium. After about 11 days of culture, CD4+ T cells were isolated by negative selection using the EasySep CD4+ T cell isolation kit. Unexposed donor CD4+ T cells were tested for reactivity to SARS-CoV-2 S and N and four common cold coronavirus spike pools, as cell number allowed. PBMCs were separated from whole blood using Ficoll-Paque Plus gradient centrifugation and then either used fresh or cryopreserved at -140C. Culture conditions were generally each tested in triplicate wells. Leukapheresis product for the unexposed donors was bought commercially.

This entry is derived from a study of vaccination and CD4 T cells after COVID-19 (dated by TCRdb to 2022 to 2024). Background for the entire study: The convalescent cohort comprised six males and four females, including two Hispanic individuals, seven Caucasians, two Asians and one multiracial person. Participants received two doses of either the Pfizer-BioNTech BNT162b2 vaccine (n=8) or the Moderna mRNA-1273 vaccine (n=2). Post-COVID blood samples from convalescent patients were collected a median of roughly 100 days after diagnosis, with a range of roughly 30 to 161 days. The time from the second vaccine dose to post-vaccine blood sampling had a median of roughly 70 days and ranged from roughly 13 to 241 days. Overlapping spike peptide pools from SARS-CoV-2 and from the common cold coronaviruses HCoV-NL63, HCoV-OC43 and HCoV-229E were used as culture stimuli. Control cultures received a CEFX viral epitope pool as the positive control, an HIV-1 Nef peptide pool as the negative control, or no peptide. In under twelve COVID-19 convalescent patients and a few infection-naive healthy vaccine recipients, researchers compared the spike-specific CD4+ TCR repertoire from before mRNA vaccination with the repertoire from after. In an earlier paper using these donors, memory CD4+ T cell crossreactivity between SARS-CoV-2 and common cold coronavirus spike proteins was assessed at the TCR clonotype level. Here is what the overall study found, with its caveats: Relatively few convalescent patients were included in the study, and early timepoints after natural infection were not analyzed. Although the median number of SARS-CoV-2-reactive clonotypes went up from roughly 20 after infection to some 37 after vaccination, the increase was not significant. In convalescent patients, a median around 90% of post-vaccine SARS-CoV-2-reactive clones were detected only after vaccination, and vaccine-specific priming was suggested by this finding. In convalescent patients, nearly all vaccine-specific clones (304 of 307) were found to be mono-reactive for SARS-CoV-2 spike rather than cross-reactive with common cold coronaviruses.

The sequence is built from TRBV7-9 and TRBJ1-1; the D gene is unclear. The sample comprised CD4+ T cells from blood, cultured in vitro. The sequence was collected from a human donor in good health. The sequenced DNA: TGTGCCAGCAGCTTAATCGTGAACACTGAAGCTTTCTTT. This codes for CASSLIVNTEAFF. When the CDR3 is completed using the reference TRBV7-9 and TRBJ1-1 genes on either side, the full variable domain is DTGVSQNPRHKITKRGQNVTFRCDPISEHNRLYWYRQTLGQGPEFLTYFQNEAQLEKSRLLSDRFSAERPKGSFSTLEIQRTEQGDSAMYLCASSLIVNTEAFFGQGTRLTVV.